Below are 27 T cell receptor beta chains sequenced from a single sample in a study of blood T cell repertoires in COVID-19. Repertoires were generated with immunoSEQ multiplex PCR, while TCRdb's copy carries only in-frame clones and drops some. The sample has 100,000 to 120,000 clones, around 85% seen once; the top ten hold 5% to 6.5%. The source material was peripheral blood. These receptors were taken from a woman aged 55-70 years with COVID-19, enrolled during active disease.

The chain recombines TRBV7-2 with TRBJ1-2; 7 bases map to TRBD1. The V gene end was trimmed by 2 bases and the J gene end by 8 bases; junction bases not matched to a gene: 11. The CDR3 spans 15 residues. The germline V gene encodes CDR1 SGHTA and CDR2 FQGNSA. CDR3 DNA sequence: TGTGCCAGCAGCTTAACCAGACAGGGCTTCGGGGGCTACACCTTC. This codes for CASSLTRQGFGGYTF. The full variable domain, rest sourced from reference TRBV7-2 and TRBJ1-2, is GAGVSQSPSNKVTEKGKDVELRCDPISGHTALYWYRQSLGQGLEFLIYFQGNSAPDKSGLPSDRFSAERTGGSVSTLTIQRTQQEDSAVYLCASSLTRQGFGGYTFGSGTRLTVV.

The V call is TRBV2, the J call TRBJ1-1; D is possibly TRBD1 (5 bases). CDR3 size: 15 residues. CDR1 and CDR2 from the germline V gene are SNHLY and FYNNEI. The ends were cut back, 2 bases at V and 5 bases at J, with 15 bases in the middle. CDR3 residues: CASSEQGSVTTEAFF. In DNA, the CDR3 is TGTGCCAGCAGTGAACAGGGTTCGGTAACTACTGAAGCTTTCTTT.

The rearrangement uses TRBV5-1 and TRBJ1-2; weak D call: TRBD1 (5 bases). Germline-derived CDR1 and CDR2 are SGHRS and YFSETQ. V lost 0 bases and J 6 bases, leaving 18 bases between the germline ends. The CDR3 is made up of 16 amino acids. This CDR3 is CASSLAPGGLTDGYTF. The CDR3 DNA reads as TGCGCCAGCAGCTTGGCCCCCGGGGGTTTGACGGATGGCTACACCTTC.

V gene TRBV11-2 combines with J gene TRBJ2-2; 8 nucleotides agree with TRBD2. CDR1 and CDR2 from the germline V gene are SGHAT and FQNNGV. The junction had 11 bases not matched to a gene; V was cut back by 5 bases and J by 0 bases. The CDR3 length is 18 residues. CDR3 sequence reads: CASSPAKGLGTNTGELFF. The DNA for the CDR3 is TGTGCCAGCAGCCCAGCCAAGGGACTAGGGACGAACACCGGGGAGCTGTTTTTT.

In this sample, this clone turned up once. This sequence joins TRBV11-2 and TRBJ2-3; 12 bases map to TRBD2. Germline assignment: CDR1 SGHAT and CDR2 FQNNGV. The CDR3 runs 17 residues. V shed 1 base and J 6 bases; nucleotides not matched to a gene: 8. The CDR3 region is CASSLVASGGAQDTQYF. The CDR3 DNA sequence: TGTGCCAGCAGCTTAGTAGCTAGCGGGGGGGCCCAGGATACGCAGTATTTT.

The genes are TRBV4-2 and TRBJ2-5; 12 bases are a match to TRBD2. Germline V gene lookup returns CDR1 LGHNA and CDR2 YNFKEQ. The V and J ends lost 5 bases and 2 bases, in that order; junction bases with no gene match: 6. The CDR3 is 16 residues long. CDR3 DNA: TGTGCCAGCAGCAAATCGACTAGCGGGGGTCAAGAGACCCAGTACTTC. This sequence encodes CASSKSTSGGQETQYF.

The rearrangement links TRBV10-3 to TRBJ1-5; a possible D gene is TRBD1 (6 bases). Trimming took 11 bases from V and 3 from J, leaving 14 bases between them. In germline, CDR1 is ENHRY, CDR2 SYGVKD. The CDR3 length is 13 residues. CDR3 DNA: TGTGCCGCTGGGGACACGGACAATCAGCCCCAGCATTTT. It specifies CAAGDTDNQPQHF.

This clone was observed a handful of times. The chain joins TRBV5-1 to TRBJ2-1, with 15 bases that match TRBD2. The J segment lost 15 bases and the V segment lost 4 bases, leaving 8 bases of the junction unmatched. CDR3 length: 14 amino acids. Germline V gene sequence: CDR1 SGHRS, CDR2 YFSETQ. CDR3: CASSPGLAGGPPFF. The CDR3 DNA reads TGCGCCAGCAGCCCGGGACTAGCGGGGGGTCCCCCGTTCTTC.

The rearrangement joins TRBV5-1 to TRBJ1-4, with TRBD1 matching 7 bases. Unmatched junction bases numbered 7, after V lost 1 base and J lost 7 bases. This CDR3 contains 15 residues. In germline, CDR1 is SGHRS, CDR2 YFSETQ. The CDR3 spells CASSLTGTDSEKLFF. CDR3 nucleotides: TGCGCCAGCAGCTTGACCGGGACAGACAGTGAAAAACTGTTTTTT.

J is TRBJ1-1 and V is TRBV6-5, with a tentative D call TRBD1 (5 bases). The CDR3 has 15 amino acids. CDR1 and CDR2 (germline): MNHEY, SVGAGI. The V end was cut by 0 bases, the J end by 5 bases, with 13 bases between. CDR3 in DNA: TGTGCCAGCAGTTACTCCCAGGGTTGGAATACTGAAGCTTTCTTT. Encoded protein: CASSYSQGWNTEAFF.

In DNA form, the CDR3 reads TGCGCCAGCAGCCTCTTGATGGGCGGGGGGCCCTACAATGAGCAGTTCTTC. Residues: CASSLLMGGGPYNEQFF. This chain connects TRBV4-1 to TRBJ2-1; 8 nucleotides align to TRBD2. Germline values: CDR1 MGHRA, CDR2 YSYEKL. The V gene end was trimmed by 4 bases and the J gene end by 2 bases; junction bases not matched to a gene: 10. The CDR3 consists of 17 residues.

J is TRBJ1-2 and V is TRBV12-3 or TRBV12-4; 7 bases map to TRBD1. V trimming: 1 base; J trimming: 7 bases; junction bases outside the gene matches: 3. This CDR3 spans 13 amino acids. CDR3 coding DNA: TGTGCCAGCAGTTTAGGACAGGGCATTGGCTACACCTTC. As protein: CASSLGQGIGYTF.

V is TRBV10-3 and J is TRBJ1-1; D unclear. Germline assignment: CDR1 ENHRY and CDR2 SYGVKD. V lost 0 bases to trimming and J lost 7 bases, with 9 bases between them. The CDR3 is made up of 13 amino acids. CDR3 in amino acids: CAISESHEVEAFF. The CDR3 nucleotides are TGTGCCATCAGTGAGTCCCACGAGGTTGAAGCTTTCTTT.

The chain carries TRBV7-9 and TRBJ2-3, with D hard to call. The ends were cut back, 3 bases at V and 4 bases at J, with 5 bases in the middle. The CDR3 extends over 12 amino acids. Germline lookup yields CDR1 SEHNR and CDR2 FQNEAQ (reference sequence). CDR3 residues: CASSFLPDTQYF. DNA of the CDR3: TGTGCCAGCAGCTTCCTACCAGATACGCAGTATTTT.

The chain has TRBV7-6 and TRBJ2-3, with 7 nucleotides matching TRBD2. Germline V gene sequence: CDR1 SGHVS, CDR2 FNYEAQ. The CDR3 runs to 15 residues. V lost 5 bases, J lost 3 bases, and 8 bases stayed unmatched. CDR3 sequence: CASSLIGEGTDTQYF. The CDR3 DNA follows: TGTGCCAGCAGCCTGATAGGGGAGGGTACAGATACGCAGTATTTT. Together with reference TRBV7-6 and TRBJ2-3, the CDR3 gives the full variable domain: GAGVSQSPRYKVTKRGQDVALRCDPISGHVSLYWYRQALGQGPEFLTYFNYEAQQDKSGLPNDRFSAERPEGSISTLTIQRTEQRDSAMYRCASSLIGEGTDTQYFGPGTRLTVL.

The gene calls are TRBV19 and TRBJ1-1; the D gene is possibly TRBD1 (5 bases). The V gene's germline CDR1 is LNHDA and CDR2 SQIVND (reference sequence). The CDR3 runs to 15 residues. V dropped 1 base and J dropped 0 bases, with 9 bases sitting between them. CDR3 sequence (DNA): TGTGCCAGTAGTATAGGGGGCAGGGTGAACACTGAAGCTTTCTTT. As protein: CASSIGGRVNTEAFF.

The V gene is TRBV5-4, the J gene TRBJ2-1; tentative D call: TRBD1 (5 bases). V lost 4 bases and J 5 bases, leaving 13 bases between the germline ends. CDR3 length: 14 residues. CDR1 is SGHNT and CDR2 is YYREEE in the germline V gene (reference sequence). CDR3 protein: CASSRSRVDNEQFF. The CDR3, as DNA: TGTGCCAGCAGCCGCTCCAGGGTAGACAATGAGCAGTTCTTC.

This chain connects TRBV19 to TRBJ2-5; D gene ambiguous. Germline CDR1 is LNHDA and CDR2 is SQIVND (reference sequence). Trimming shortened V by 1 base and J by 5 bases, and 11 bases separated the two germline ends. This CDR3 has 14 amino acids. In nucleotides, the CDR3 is TGTGCCAGTAGTATAGTCGCTAGTTCGGAGACCCAGTACTTC. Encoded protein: CASSIVASSETQYF.

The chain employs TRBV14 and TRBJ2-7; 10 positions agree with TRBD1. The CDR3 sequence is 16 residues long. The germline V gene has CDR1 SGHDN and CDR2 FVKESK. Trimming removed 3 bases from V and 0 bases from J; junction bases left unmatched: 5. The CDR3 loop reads CASSQGQGIFSYEQYF. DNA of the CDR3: TGTGCCAGCAGCCAGGGACAGGGGATTTTCTCCTACGAGCAGTACTTC.

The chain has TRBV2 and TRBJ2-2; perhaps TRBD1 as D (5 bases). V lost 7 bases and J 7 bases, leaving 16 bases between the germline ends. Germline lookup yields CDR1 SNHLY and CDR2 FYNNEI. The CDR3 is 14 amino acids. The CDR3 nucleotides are TGTGCCAGCAACTATGCAGAAGGGGACGGGGAGCTGTTTTTT. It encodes CASNYAEGDGELFF.

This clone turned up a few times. The CDR3: CASSQGTGINEKLFF. The CDR3 nucleotides are TGTGCCAGCAGCCAAGGGACAGGGATTAATGAAAAACTGTTTTTT. This chain connects TRBV6-5 to TRBJ1-4, with 9 bases that match TRBD1. The length of the CDR3 is 15 residues. V lost 6 bases to trimming and J lost 4 bases; unmatched junction nucleotides: 6. CDR1 MNHEY and CDR2 SVGAGI come from the germline V gene.

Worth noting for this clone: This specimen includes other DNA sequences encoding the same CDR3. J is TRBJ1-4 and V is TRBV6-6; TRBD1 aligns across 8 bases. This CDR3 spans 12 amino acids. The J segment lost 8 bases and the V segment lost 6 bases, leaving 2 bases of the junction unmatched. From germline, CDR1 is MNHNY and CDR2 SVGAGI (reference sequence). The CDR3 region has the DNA TGTGCCAGCAGCAGGGACAGGGAAAAACTGTTTTTT. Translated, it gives CASSRDREKLFF.

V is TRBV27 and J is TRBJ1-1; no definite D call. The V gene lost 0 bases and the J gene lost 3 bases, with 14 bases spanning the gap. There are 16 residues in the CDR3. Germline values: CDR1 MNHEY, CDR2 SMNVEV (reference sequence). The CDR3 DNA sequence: TGTGCCAGCAGTTTATCGGGCAGCCCCGTAGACACTGAAGCTTTCTTT. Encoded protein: CASSLSGSPVDTEAFF.

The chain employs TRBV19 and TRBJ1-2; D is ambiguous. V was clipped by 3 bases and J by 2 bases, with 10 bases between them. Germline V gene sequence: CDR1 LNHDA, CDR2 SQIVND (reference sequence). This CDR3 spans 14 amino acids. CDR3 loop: CASSIQDGNYGYTF. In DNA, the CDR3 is TGTGCCAGTAGTATTCAGGATGGGAACTATGGCTACACCTTC.

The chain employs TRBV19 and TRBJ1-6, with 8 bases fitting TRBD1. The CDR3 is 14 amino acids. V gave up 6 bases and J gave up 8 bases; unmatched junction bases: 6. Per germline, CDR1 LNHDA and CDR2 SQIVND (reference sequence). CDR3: CASSGQGIDSPLHF. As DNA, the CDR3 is TGTGCCAGTAGCGGACAGGGTATTGATTCACCCCTCCACTTT. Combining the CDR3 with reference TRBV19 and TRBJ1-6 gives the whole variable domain DGGITQSPKYLFRKEGQNVTLSCEQNLNHDAMYWYRQDPGQGLRLIYYSQIVNDFQKGDIAEGYSVSREKKESFPLTVTSAQKNPTAFYLCASSGQGIDSPLHFGNGTRLTVT.

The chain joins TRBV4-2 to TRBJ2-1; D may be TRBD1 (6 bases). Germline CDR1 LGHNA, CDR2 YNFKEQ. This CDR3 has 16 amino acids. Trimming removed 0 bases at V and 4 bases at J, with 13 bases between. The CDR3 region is CASSQEASGDYNEQFF. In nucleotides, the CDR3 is TGTGCCAGCAGCCAAGAAGCGTCAGGGGATTACAATGAGCAGTTCTTC.

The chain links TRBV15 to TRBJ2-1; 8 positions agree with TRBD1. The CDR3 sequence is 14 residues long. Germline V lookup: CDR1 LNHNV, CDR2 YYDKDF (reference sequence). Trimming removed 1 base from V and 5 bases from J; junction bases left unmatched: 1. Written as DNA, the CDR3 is TGTGCCACCAGCAGAGGACAGGGGAACAATGAGCAGTTCTTC. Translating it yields CATSRGQGNNEQFF.